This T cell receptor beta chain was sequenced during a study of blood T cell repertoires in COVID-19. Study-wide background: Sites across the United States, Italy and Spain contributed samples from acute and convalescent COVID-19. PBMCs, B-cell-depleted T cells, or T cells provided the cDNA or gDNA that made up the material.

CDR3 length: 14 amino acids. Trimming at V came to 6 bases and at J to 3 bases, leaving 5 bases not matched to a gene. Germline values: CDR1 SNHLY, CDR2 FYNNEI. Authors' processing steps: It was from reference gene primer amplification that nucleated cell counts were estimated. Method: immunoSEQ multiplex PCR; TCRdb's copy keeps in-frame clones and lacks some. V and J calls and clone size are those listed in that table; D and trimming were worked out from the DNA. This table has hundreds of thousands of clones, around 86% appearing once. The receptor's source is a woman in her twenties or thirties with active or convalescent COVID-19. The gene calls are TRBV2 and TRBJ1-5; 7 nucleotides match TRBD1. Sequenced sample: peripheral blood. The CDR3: CASRVTGLNQPQHF. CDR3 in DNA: TGTGCCAGCAGAGTGACAGGGCTCAATCAGCCCCAGCATTTT.